The clone carrying this T cell receptor beta chain occurred many times. These data are taken from a study of T-cell reconstitution after alpha-beta-depleted transplantation in children. A TCRbeta library incorporating unique molecular identifiers was prepared. MiXCR was run by TCRdb on the PCR reads, yielding one entry per CDR3 protein. The sample includes hundreds of thousands of distinct CDR3 sequences, roughly 17% of them seen just once. The J segment lost 7 bases and the V segment lost 4 bases, leaving 6 bases of the junction unmatched. The CDR3 runs 14 residues. The chain is built from TRBV12-3 or TRBV12-4 and TRBJ2-1; 8 bases match TRBD1. The clonotype comes from a human donor who donated a stem cell graft to a child with acute myeloid leukemia. The sequences come from PBMCs from the stem cell graft donor, collected from the stem cell graft. CDR3 amino acids: CASSSRTGSNEQFF. In DNA, the CDR3 is TGTGCCAGCAGTTCAAGGACAGGGTCGAATGAGCAGTTCTTC.